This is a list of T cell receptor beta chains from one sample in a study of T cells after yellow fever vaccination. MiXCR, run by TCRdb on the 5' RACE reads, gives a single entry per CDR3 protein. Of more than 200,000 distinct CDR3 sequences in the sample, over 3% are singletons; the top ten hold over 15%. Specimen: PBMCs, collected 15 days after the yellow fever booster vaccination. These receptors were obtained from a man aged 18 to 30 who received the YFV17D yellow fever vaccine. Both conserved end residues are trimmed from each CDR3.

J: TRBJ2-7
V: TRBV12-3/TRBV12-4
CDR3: ASRPGTGSYEQY

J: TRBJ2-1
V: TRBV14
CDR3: ASRIAGGESHEQF

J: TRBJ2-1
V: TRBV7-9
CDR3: ASSPGGGFYQGGLYNEQF

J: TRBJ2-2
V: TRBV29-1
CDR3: SVIRRGEHTGELF

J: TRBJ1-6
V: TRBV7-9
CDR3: ASSLEGGQSPLH

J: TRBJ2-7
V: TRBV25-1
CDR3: ASSESGGTGFLYEQY

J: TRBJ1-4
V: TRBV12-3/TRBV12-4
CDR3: ASSPQGFLEKLF

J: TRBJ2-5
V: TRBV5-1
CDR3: ASSSARGHSQETQY

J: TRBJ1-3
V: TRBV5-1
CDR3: ASSSSQGNTIY

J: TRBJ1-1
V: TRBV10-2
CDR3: ASSDPLRLLNTEAF

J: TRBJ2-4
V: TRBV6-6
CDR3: ASSPRGDIQY

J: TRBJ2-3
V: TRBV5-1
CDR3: ASSLSGTGRTDTQY

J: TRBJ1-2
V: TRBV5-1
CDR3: ASSRGQGALNYGYT

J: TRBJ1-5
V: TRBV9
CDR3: ASSVSESGQHQH

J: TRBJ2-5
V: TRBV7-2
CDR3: ASSRGGGGETQY

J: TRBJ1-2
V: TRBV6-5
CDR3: ASSPGEALNYGYT

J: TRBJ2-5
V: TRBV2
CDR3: ATTSSGETQY

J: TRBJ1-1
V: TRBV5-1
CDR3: ASSLGPGKNTEAF

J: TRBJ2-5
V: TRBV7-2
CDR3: ASSSIQETQY

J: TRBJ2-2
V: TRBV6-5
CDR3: ASTPGGYTGELF

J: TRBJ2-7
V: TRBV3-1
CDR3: ASSQELAGRSY

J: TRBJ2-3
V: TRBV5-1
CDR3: ASSRTSTDTQY

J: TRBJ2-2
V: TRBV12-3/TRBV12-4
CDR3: ATLHMNTGELF

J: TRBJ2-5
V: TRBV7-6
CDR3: ASSLAPQGAGETQY

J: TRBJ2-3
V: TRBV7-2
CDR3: ASSSPSDGTDTQY

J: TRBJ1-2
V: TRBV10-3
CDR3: AISESFDSINYGYT

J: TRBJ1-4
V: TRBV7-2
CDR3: ASSLTGTPNEKLF